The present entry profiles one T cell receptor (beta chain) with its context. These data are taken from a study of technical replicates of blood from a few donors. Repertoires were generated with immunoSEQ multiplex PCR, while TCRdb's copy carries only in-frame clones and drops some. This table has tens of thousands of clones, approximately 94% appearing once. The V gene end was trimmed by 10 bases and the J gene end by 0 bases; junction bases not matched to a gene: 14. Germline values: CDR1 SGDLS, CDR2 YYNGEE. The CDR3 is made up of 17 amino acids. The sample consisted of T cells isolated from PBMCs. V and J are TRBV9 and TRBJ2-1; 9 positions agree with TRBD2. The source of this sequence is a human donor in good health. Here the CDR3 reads CAPRLAESSSSYNEQFF. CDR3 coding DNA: TGTGCCCCCCGACTAGCGGAATCTTCGAGCTCCTACAATGAGCAGTTCTTC.